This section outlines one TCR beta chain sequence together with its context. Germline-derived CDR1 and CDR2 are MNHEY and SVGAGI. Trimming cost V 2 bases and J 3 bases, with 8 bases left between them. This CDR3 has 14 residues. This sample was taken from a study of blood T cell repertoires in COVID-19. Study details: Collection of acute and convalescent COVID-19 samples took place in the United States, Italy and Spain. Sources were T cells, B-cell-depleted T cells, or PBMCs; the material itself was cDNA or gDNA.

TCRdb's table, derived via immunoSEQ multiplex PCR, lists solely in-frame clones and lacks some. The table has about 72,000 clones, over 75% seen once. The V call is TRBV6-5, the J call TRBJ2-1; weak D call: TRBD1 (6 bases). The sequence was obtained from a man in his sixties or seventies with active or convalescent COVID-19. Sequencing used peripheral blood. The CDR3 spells CASSYRGFYNEQFF. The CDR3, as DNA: TGTGCCAGCAGTTACAGGGGGTTCTACAATGAGCAGTTCTTC.